Below are 7 T cell receptor beta chains sequenced from a single sample in a study of PD-L1 blockade in urothelial cancer. Time point defined: peripheral blood 6 weeks after treatment start. Profiling relied on immunoSEQ multiplex PCR, and the TCRdb table lists in-frame clones only, not all of them. The table lists around 100,000 clones, approximately 90% of them singletons, with around 4% in the top ten. Specimen: PBMCs, collected around atezolizumab (anti-PD-L1) treatment. These TCRs come from a man in his 60s with urothelial cancer.

The V and J genes are TRBV6-5 and TRBJ2-5, with 7 bases identical to TRBD1. With V trimmed by 2 bases and J by 4 bases, 4 bases remained unmatched. Germline loops: CDR1 MNHEY, CDR2 SVGAGI. The length of the CDR3 is 14 residues. CDR3 DNA sequence: TGTGCCAGCAGTTACGTGGGACAGCGAGAGACCCAGTACTTC. Translation: CASSYVGQRETQYF.

This chain joins TRBV30 and TRBJ1-6; 9 bases map to TRBD1. V shed 3 bases and J 10 bases; nucleotides not matched to a gene: 7. CDR1 is GTSNPN, CDR2 SVGIG, per germline (reference sequence). There are 14 residues in the CDR3. CDR3 amino acids: CAWRLQGAHSPLHF. As DNA, the CDR3 is TGTGCCTGGAGGCTACAGGGGGCGCACTCACCCCTCCACTTT.

This clone was found once. This chain connects TRBV19 to TRBJ1-5; D unresolved. Germline CDR1 LNHDA, CDR2 SQIVND (reference sequence). This CDR3 is built from 14 residues. V dropped 5 bases and J dropped 7 bases, with 15 bases sitting between them. CDR3 region: CASSPGIQRQPQHF. Here the CDR3 DNA reads TGTGCCAGTAGTCCGGGGATTCAGAGGCAGCCCCAGCATTTT.

The gene calls are TRBV5-1 and TRBJ2-2; 9 positions match TRBD1. V gave up 7 bases and J gave up 3 bases; unmatched junction bases: 4. This CDR3 is 14 amino acids long. Germline V gives CDR1 SGHRS, CDR2 YFSETQ. For the CDR3, the DNA is TGCGCCAGCGAGACAGGGGGTGACACCGGGGAGCTGTTTTTT. This codes for CASETGGDTGELFF. The full variable domain, with the rest looked up from reference TRBV5-1 and TRBJ2-2, is KAGVTQTPRYLIKTRGQQVTLSCSPISGHRSVSWYQQTPGQGLQFLFEYFSETQRNKGNFPGRFSGRQFSNSRSEMNVSTLELGDSALYLCASETGGDTGELFFGEGSRLTVL.

J is TRBJ2-2 and V is TRBV11-1; D not resolved. Germline V gene lookup returns CDR1 SGHAT and CDR2 FQDESV (reference sequence). V was trimmed by 1 base and J by 2 bases, leaving 5 bases between them. The CDR3 is 14 residues long. The CDR3 sequence is CASSLDSNTGELFF. In DNA form, the CDR3 reads TGTGCCAGCAGCTTAGACTCTAACACCGGGGAGCTGTTTTTT.

This chain links TRBV5-4 with TRBJ2-3; the match to TRBD1 covers 12 bases. Germline CDR1 is SGHNT and CDR2 is YYREEE (reference sequence). Germline trimming cut 3 bases from V and 4 bases from J; bases unmatched to any gene: 9. The CDR3 runs 17 residues. The CDR3 DNA is TGTGCCAGCAGCTGGGGACAGGGGGCAGGTTGGCCAGATACGCAGTATTTT. This sequence encodes CASSWGQGAGWPDTQYF.

DNA for the CDR3: TGTGCCAGCAGCCACAGGACCCAGGCCCAGTACTTC. Protein product: CASSHRTQAQYF. The chain combines TRBV6-5 with TRBJ2-5, with D perhaps TRBD1 (5 bases). V was shortened by 6 bases and J by 9 bases, with 14 bases between the two germline ends. The CDR3 is 12 amino acids. Germline values: CDR1 MNHEY, CDR2 SVGAGI.